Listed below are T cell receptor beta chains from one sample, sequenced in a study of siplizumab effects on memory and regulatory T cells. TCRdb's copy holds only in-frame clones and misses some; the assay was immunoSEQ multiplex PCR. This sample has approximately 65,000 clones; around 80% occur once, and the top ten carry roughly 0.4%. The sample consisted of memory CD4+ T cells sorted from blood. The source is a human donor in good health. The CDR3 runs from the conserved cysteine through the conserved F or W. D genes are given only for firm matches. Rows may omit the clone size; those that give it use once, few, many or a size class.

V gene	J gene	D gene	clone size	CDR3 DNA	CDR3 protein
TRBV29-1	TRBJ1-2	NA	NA	TGCAGCGTTGCGGGGACACAGGGTAACTATGGCTACACCTTC	CSVAGTQGNYGYTF
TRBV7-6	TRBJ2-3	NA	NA	TGTGCCAGCAGCCCCCAGCAGGGGTTAACAGATACGCAGTATTTT	CASSPQQGLTDTQYF
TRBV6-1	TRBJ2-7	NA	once	TGTGCCAGCAGTGAAGGAGCAGGGCAGTACTTC	CASSEGAGQYF
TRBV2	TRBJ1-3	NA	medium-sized	TGTGCCAGCAGTGAAGCCCCAGGGCTTGGAAACACCATATATTTT	CASSEAPGLGNTIYF
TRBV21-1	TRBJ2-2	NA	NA	TGTGCCAGCACGTCCGGCAGGGCTATCACCGGGGAGCTGTTTTTT	CASTSGRAITGELFF
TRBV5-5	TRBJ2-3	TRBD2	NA	TGTGCCAGCAGCCCTATGTGGGGGGGTCCTACAGATACGCAGTATTTT	CASSPMWGGPTDTQYF
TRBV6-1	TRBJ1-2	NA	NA	TGTGCCAGCAGTGAAAGCCCGAGGGGTGGAACTGGCTACACCTTC	CASSESPRGGTGYTF
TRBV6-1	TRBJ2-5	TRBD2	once	TGTGCCAGCAGTCCCCTGACTAGCGGGGGGGAGACCCAGTACTTC	CASSPLTSGGETQYF
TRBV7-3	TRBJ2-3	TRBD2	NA	TGTGCCAGCAGCATCCTAGCGGGGATCACAGATACGCAGTATTTT	CASSILAGITDTQYF
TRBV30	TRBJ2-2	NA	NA	TGTGCCTGGGTAGGGAAGGGAGGCAGCACCGGGGAGCTGTTTTTT	CAWVGKGGSTGELFF
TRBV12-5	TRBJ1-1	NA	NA	TGTGCTAGTGGTTTGGTAGTGGGGTCAGGAGGGGTTGAAGCTTTCTTT	CASGLVVGSGGVEAFF
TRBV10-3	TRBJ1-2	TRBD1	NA	TGTGCCATCAGTGCCGGACAGGGTGGCTACACCTTC	CAISAGQGGYTF
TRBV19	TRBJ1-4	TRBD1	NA	TGTGCCAGTAGTTCCCGGACAGGTGAAAAACTGTTTTTT	CASSSRTGEKLFF
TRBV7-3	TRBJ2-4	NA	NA	TGTGCCAGCAGCGCCCGGCCAGGGAAAAACATTCAGTACTTC	CASSARPGKNIQYF
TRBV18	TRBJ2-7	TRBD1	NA	TGTGCCAGCTCATCCGGTGGGACAGATACCTACGAGCAGTACTTC	CASSSGGTDTYEQYF
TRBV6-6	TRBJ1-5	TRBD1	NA	TGTGCCAGCACCTCCGGGACAGGTCTCTATCAGCCCCAGCATTTT	CASTSGTGLYQPQHF
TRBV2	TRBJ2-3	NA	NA	TGTGCCAGCAGCCCCACCGCAGGGGGAGGAGATACGCAGTATTTT	CASSPTAGGGDTQYF
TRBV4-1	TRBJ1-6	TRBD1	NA	TGCGCCAGCAGCAGGGACAGGGATAATTCACCCCTCCACTTT	CASSRDRDNSPLHF
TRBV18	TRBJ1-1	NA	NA	TGTGCCAGCTCACCCGCAGGGAGCACTGAAGCTTTCTTT	CASSPAGSTEAFF
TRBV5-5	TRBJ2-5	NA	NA	TGTGCCAGCAGTCGGGGGTCGAGGGAGACCCAGTACTTC	CASSRGSRETQYF
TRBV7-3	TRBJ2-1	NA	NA	TGTGCCAGCAGCTTAAGTGGGCGAGAGCAGTTCTTC	CASSLSGREQFF
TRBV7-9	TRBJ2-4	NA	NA	TGTGCCAGCAGCTTAAGACAGGAGCTAGCCAAAAACATTCAGTACTTC	CASSLRQELAKNIQYF
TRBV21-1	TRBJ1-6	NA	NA	TGTGCCGGCGACAGTAACGCCAGACAGGGAGTAGCCTATAATTCACCCCTCCACTTT	CAGDSNARQGVAYNSPLHF
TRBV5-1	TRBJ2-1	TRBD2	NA	TGCGCCAGCAGCCCCCCGGGACTAGCGGGGGCCTACAATGAGCAGTTCTTC	CASSPPGLAGAYNEQFF
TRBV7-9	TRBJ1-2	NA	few	TGTGCCAGCAGCTTAGTGGCAGGGCCCCTTAACTATGGCTACACCTTC	CASSLVAGPLNYGYTF
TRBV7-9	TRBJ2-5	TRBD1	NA	TGTGCCAGCAGCCTGACAGGGCTCGAGACCCAGTACTTC	CASSLTGLETQYF
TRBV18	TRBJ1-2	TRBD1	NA	TGTGCCAGCTCACAGAGACAGGGAGATCCGATGATCTATGGCTACACCTTC	CASSQRQGDPMIYGYTF
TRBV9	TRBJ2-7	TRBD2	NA	TGTGCCAGCAGCGACCTAGCGGGGGGCTTCTCCGAGCAGTACTTC	CASSDLAGGFSEQYF
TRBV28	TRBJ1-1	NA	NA	TGTGCCAGCGGGGAAGTCAGTAAGAAAGCTTTCTTT	CASGEVSKKAFF
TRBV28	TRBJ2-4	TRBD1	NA	TGTGCCAGCCGTAGGGGGGGACAGGGCGGTTTTCAGTACTTC	CASRRGGQGGFQYF
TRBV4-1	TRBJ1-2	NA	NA	TGCGCCAGCAGCCAAACGAAGGAGGGGGTGGGTGGCTACACCTTC	CASSQTKEGVGGYTF